The clone carrying this T cell receptor (beta chain) was seen more than once but under ten times. A Clinical Activity Score of at least 3, a NOSPECS grade of at least 4 and a duration under 3 months were recorded in the ophthalmopathy patients. The TCR beta CDR3 regions underwent amplification using RNA transcripts as the source. The HTBI primer set drove a first-round RT-PCR of the TCR CDR3. From the multiplex PCR reads, TCRdb called clonotypes with MiXCR, one entry per CDR3 protein. Here the sample spans about 260,000 distinct CDR3 sequences, around 22% being singletons. The source of the sample is a study of T cells in Graves' hyperthyroidism and ophthalmopathy. V trimming: 3 bases; J trimming: 1 base; junction bases outside the gene matches: 3. Germline CDR1 is GTSNPN and CDR2 is SVGIG (reference sequence). CDR3 length: 15 amino acids.

The genes are TRBV30 and TRBJ1-6; the match to TRBD1 covers 7 bases. Sequences were obtained from blood. The clonotype comes from a man aged 25-40 years with Graves' ophthalmopathy. As DNA, the CDR3 is TGTGCCTGGAGATCAGGGGGGTCCTATAATTCACCCCTCCACTTT. Translation: CAWRSGGSYNSPLHF.